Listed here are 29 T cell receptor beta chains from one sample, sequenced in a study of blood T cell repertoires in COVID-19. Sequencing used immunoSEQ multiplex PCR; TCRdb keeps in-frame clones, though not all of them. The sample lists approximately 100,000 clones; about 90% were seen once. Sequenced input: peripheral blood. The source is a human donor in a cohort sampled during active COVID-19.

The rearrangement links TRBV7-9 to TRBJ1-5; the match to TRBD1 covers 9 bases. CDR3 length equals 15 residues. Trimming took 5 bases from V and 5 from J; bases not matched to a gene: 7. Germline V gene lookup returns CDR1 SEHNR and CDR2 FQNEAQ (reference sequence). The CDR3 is CASSRTGGIDQPQHF. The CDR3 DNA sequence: TGTGCCAGCAGCCGTACAGGGGGCATTGATCAGCCCCAGCATTTT.

CDR3 nucleotides: TGTGCCAGCAGCTTGTATGGGGCCGGGGGAACGCGTTACGGCTACACCTTC. Translation: CASSLYGAGGTRYGYTF. The chain uses TRBV5-6 and TRBJ1-2; D perhaps matches TRBD1 (5 bases). Looked up from germline, CDR1 is SGHDT and CDR2 is YYEEEE. Trimming removed 1 base at V and 8 bases at J, with 24 bases between. The CDR3 is made up of 17 amino acids.

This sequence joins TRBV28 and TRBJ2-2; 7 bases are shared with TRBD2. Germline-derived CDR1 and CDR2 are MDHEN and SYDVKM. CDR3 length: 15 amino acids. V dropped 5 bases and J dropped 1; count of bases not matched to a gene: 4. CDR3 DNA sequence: TGTGCCAGCAGTGGGGAGGGGTGGAACACCGGGGAGCTGTTTTTT. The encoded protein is CASSGEGWNTGELFF.

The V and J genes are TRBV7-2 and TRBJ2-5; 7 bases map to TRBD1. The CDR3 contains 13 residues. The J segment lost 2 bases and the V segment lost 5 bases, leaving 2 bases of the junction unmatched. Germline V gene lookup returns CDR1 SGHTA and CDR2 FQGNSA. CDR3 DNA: TGTGCCAGCAGCGGACAGGTACAAGAGACCCAGTACTTC. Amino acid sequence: CASSGQVQETQYF.

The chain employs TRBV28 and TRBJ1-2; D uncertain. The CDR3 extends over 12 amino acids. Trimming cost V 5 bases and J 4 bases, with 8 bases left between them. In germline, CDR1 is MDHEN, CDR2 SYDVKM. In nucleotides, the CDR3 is TGTGCCAGCAGTCCTAAATCCTATGGCTACACCTTC. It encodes CASSPKSYGYTF.

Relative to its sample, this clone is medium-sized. The DNA for the CDR3 is TGTGCCAGCAGCTATACAGGGGGGAATCAGCCCCAGCATTTT. Residues: CASSYTGGNQPQHF. The chain has TRBV4-2 and TRBJ1-5, with 8 bases matching TRBD1. The CDR3 has 14 residues. The junction had 4 bases not matched to a gene; V was cut back by 5 bases and J by 4 bases. The germline gives CDR1 LGHNA, CDR2 YNFKEQ.

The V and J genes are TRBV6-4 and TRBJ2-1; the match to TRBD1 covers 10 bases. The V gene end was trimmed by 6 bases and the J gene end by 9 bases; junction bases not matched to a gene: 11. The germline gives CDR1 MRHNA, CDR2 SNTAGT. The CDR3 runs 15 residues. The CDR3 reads CASSEGGQGPREQFF. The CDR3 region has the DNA TGTGCCAGCAGCGAAGGGGGACAGGGGCCGCGTGAGCAGTTCTTC.

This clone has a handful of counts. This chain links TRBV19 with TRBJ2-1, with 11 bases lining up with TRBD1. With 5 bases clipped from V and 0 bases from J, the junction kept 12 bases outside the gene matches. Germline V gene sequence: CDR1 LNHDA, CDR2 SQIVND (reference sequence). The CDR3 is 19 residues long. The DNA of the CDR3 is TGTGCCAGTAGTCCCCGACGGACAGGGGGCCTGAGCTCCTACAATGAGCAGTTCTTC. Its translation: CASSPRRTGGLSSYNEQFF.

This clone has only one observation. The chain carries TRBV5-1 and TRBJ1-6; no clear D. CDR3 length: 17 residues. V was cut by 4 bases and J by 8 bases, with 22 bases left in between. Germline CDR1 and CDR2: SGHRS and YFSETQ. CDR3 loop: CASSPWAIAGPYSPLHF. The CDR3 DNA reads TGCGCCAGCAGCCCGTGGGCTATTGCGGGCCCCTATTCACCCCTCCACTTT. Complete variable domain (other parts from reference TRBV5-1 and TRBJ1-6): KAGVTQTPRYLIKTRGQQVTLSCSPISGHRSVSWYQQTPGQGLQFLFEYFSETQRNKGNFPGRFSGRQFSNSRSEMNVSTLELGDSALYLCASSPWAIAGPYSPLHFGNGTRLTVT.

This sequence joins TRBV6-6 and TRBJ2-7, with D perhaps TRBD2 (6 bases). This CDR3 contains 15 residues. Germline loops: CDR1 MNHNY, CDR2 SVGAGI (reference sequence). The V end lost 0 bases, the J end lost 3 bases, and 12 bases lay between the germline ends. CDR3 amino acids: CASSYSRGVGYEQYF. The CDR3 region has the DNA TGTGCCAGCAGTTACTCGCGGGGAGTCGGCTACGAGCAGTACTTC.

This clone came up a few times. CDR3: CASSRGLADTGELFF. The DNA for the CDR3 is TGTGCCAGCAGCCGGGGACTAGCGGACACCGGGGAGCTGTTTTTT. The chain recombines TRBV7-3 with TRBJ2-2; 11 bases are shared with TRBD2. CDR1 and CDR2 from the germline V gene are SGHTA and FQGTGA. V trimming: 5 bases; J trimming: 3 bases; junction bases outside the gene matches: 2. This CDR3 is 15 amino acids long.

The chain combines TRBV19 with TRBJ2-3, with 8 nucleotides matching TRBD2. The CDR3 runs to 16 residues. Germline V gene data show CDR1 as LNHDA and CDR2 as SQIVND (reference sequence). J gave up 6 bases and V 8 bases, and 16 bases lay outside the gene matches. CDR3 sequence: CASRARLAGKVDTQYF. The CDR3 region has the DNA TGTGCCAGTCGCGCTCGCTTAGCGGGGAAGGTCGATACGCAGTATTTT.

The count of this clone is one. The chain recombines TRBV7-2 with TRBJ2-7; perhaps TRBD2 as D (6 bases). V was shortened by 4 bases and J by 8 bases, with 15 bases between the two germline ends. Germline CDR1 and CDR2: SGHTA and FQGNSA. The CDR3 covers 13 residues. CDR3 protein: CASSSGVGDKQYF. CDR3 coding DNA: TGTGCCAGCAGCTCGGGGGTAGGGGATAAGCAGTACTTC.

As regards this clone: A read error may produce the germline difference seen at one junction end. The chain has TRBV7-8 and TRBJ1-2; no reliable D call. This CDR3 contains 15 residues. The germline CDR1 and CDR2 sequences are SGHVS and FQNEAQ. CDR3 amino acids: CASSLGSLWVRGYTF. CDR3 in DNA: TGTGCCAGCAGTTTAGGGAGTCTTTGGGTTAGAGGCTACACCTTC.

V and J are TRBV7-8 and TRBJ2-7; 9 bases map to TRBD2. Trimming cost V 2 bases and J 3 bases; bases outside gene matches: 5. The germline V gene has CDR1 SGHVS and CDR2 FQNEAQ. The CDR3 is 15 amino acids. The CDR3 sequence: CASSLQRGAYYEQYF. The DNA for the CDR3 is TGTGCCAGCAGCTTACAGCGGGGGGCCTACTACGAGCAGTACTTC. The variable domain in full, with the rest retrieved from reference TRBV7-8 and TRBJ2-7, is GAGVSQSPRYKVAKRGQDVALRCDPISGHVSLFWYQQALGQGPEFLTYFQNEAQLDKSGLPSDRFFAERPEGSVSTLKIQRTQQEDSAVYLCASSLQRGAYYEQYFGPGTRLTVT.

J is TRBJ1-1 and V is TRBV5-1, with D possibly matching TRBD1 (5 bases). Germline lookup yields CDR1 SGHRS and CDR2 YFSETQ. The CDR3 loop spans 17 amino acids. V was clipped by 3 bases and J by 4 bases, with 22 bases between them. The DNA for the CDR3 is TGCGCCAGCAGCTCGGAGGGGACGCCCGGCCCGAGCACTGAAGCTTTCTTT. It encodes CASSSEGTPGPSTEAFF.

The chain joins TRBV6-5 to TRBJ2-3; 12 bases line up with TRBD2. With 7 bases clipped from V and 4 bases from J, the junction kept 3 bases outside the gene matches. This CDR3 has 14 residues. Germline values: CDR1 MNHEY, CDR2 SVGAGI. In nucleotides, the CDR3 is TGTGCCAGCACACGACTAGCGGGGGCAGATACGCAGTATTTT. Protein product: CASTRLAGADTQYF.

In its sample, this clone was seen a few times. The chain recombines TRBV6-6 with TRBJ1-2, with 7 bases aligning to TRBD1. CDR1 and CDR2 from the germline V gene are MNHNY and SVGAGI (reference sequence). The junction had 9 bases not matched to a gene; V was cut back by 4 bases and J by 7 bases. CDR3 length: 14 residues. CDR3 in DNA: TGTGCCAGCAGTTCGACAGGGCTCTTTGTTGGCTACACCTTC. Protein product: CASSSTGLFVGYTF.

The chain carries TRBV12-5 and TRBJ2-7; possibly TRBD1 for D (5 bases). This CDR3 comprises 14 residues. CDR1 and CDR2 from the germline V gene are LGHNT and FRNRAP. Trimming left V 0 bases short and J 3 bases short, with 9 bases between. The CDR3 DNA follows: TGTGCTAGTGGTTTGGTAGGGCAGGGCTACGAGCAGTACTTC. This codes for CASGLVGQGYEQYF.

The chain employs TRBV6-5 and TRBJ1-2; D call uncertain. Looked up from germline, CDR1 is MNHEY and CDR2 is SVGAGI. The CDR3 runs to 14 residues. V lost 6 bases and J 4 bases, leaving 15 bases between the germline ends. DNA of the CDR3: TGTGCCAGCAGCACCAGGAGGGCCCCCTATGGCTACACCTTC. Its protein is CASSTRRAPYGYTF.

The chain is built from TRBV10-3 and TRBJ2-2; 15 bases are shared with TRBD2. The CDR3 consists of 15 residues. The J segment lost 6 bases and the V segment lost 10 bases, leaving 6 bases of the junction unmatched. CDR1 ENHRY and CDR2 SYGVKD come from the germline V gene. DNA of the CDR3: TGTGCCACCTGGACTAGCGGGAGGGGTCCCGGGGAGCTGTTTTTT. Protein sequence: CATWTSGRGPGELFF.

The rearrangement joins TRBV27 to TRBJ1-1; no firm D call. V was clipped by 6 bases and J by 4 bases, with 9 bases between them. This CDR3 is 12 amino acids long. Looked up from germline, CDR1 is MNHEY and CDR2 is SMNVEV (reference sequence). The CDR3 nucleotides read TGTGCCAGCAGGCGCCTTGGCACTGAAGCTTTCTTT. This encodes CASRRLGTEAFF.

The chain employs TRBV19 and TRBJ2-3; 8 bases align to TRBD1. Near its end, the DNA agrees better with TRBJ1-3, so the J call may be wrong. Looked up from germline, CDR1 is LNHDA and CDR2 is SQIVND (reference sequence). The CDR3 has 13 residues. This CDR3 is CASSASSGTGIYF. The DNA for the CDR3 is TGTGCCAGTAGTGCAAGTTCCGGGACAGGCATATATTTT.

The CDR3 bases are TGTGCCTGGAGCCTCTTCACACCGAACAATGAGCAGTTCTTC. It codes for CAWSLFTPNNEQFF. This sequence joins TRBV30 and TRBJ2-1; D remains unclear. V was cut by 3 bases and J by 5 bases, with 14 bases left in between. The CDR3 loop spans 14 amino acids. The germline V gene has CDR1 GTSNPN and CDR2 SVGIG (reference sequence).

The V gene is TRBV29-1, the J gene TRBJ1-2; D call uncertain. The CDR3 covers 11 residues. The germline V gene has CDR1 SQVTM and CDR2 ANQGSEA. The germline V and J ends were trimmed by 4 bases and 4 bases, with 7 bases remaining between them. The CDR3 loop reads CSVGAGYGYTF. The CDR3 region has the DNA TGCAGCGTTGGAGCGGGCTATGGCTACACCTTC. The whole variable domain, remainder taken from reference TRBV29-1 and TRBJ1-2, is SAVISQKPSRDICQRGTSLTIQCQVDSQVTMMFWYRQQPGQSLTLIATANQGSEATYESGFVIDKFPISRPNLTFSTLTVSNMSPEDSSIYLCSVGAGYGYTFGSGTRLTVV.

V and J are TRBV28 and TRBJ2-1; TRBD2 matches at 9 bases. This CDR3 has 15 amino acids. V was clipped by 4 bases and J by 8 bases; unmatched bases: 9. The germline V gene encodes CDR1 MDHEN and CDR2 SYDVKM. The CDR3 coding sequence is TGTGCCAGCAGTTCCGCTGGGACTAGCAGCGATGAGCAGTTCTTC. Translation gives CASSSAGTSSDEQFF. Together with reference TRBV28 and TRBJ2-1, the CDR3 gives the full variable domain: DVKVTQSSRYLVKRTGEKVFLECVQDMDHENMFWYRQDPGLGLRLIYFSYDVKMKEKGDIPEGYSVSREKKERFSLILESASTNQTSMYLCASSSAGTSSDEQFFGPGTRLTVL.

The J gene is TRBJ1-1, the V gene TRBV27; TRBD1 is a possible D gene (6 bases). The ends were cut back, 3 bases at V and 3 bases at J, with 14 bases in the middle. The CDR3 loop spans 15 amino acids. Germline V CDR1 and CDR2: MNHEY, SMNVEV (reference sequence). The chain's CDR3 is CASSFGTGWDTEAFF. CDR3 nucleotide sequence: TGTGCCAGCAGTTTTGGAACAGGGTGGGACACTGAAGCTTTCTTT.

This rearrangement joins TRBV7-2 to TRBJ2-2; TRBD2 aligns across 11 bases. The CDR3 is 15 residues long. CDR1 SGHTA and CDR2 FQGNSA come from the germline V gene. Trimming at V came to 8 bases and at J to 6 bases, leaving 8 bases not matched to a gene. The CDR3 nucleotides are TGTGCCAGCCGCGATAGCGGGAGGGCCCCCGGGGAGCTGTTTTTT. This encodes CASRDSGRAPGELFF.

CDR3: CASSTRTGSDTQYF. CDR3 in DNA: TGTGCCAGCAGTACCCGGACAGGATCAGATACGCAGTATTTT. The genes are TRBV6-2 or TRBV6-3 and TRBJ2-3, with 7 bases that match TRBD1. Germline CDR1 MNHEY, CDR2 SVGEGT. This CDR3 has 14 residues. The junction had 6 bases not matched to a gene; V was cut back by 5 bases and J by 4 bases.